Listed below are T cell receptor beta chains from one sample, sequenced in a study of T cell responses to AZD1222 COVID-19 vaccine. Sequencing was performed with immunoSEQ multiplex PCR; in TCRdb, only in-frame clones are kept and a portion is missing. The repertoire holds about 200,000 clones, over 85% seen once, with less than 1.2% in the top ten. The material sequenced was peripheral blood, taken 28 days after the second AZD1222 dose. The receptors here all came from an adult who received the AZD1222 COVID-19 vaccine. The CDR3 runs from the conserved cysteine through the conserved F or W. The order of the fields is D gene, clone size, V gene, J gene, CDR3 protein, CDR3 DNA. The D gene is left open where the match is weak. Rows may omit the clone size; those that give it use once, few, many or a size class.

>TRBD2|once|TRBV6-4|TRBJ2-1
CASRTGLAGSDEQFF
TGTGCCAGCAGAACTGGACTAGCCGGGTCGGATGAGCAGTTCTTC
>-|-|TRBV30|TRBJ1-2
CAWSPGGYGYTF
TGTGCCTGGAGCCCGGGGGGCTATGGCTACACCTTC
>-|-|TRBV12-3/TRBV12-4|TRBJ1-2
CASRRQDFYGYTF
TGTGCCAGCAGGAGACAGGATTTCTATGGCTACACCTTC
>TRBD1|once|TRBV7-2|TRBJ2-5
CASSFKTGGSGETQYF
TGTGCCAGCAGCTTTAAGACAGGGGGCTCGGGAGAGACCCAGTACTTC
>TRBD2|-|TRBV28|TRBJ2-1
CASTNAASGGNEQFF
TGTGCCAGCACCAACGCGGCTAGCGGGGGGAATGAGCAGTTCTTC
>-|once|TRBV24-1|TRBJ2-1
CATLDYSNEQFF
TGTGCCACCCTCGACTATTCCAATGAGCAGTTCTTC
>-|-|TRBV21-1|TRBJ1-2
CANQPETGAGYGYTF
TGTGCCAACCAACCAGAGACAGGGGCAGGCTATGGCTACACCTTC
>TRBD1|-|TRBV7-2|TRBJ1-2
CASSSRGHNYGYTF
TGTGCCAGCAGCTCCAGGGGGCATAACTATGGCTACACCTTC
>-|-|TRBV15|TRBJ1-5
CATSSGGLLGPQHF
TGTGCCACCAGCAGCGGAGGCTTGTTGGGACCCCAGCATTTT
>-|-|TRBV29-1|TRBJ1-4
CSVRGLLGEKLFF
TGCAGCGTTCGAGGACTCCTGGGCGAAAAACTGTTTTTT
>-|-|TRBV7-8|TRBJ1-1
CASRAGPQRGTEAFF
TGTGCCAGCAGGGCTGGACCACAACGGGGCACTGAAGCTTTCTTT
>TRBD2|-|TRBV2|TRBJ2-7
CASRVSSGGAYEQYF
TGTGCCAGCAGAGTTTCTAGCGGGGGGGCCTACGAGCAGTACTTC
>-|-|TRBV4-1|TRBJ1-1
CASSHPQGRAEAFF
TGCGCCAGCAGCCACCCGCAGGGGCGCGCTGAAGCTTTCTTT
>TRBD1|-|TRBV11-2|TRBJ1-1
CASSLVGGQVGGTEAFF
TGTGCCAGCAGCTTAGTCGGGGGACAGGTAGGGGGCACTGAAGCTTTCTTT
>-|-|TRBV10-2|TRBJ1-5
CASSFSTGNQPQHF
TGCGCCAGCAGTTTCTCCACAGGCAATCAGCCCCAGCATTTT
>-|-|TRBV15|TRBJ1-5
CATSYRKGQPQHF
TGTGCCACCAGCTACCGAAAGGGTCAGCCCCAGCATTTT
>TRBD1|-|TRBV4-3|TRBJ2-1
CASSQGYRGLGNEQFF
TGCGCCAGCAGCCAAGGTTACAGGGGGCTAGGGAATGAGCAGTTCTTC
>-|-|TRBV7-9|TRBJ1-1
CASSPSGRKGAEAFF
TGTGCCAGCAGCCCCTCCGGGAGAAAAGGTGCTGAAGCTTTCTTT
>-|-|TRBV7-9|TRBJ1-2
CASSSSGEGYGYTF
TGTGCCAGCAGCTCCTCAGGGGAAGGCTATGGCTACACCTTC
>-|-|TRBV7-8|TRBJ1-4
CASSPAGREKLFF
TGTGCCAGCAGCCCAGCCGGGCGGGAAAAACTGTTTTTT
>TRBD1|-|TRBV10-3|TRBJ1-2
CAISDPGGERNYGYTF
TGTGCCATCAGTGACCCAGGGGGGGAGCGGAACTATGGCTACACCTTC
>TRBD1|-|TRBV6-5|TRBJ1-5
CASSQGARQPQHF
TGTGCCAGCAGCCAGGGGGCAAGGCAGCCCCAGCATTTT
>-|-|TRBV7-9|TRBJ1-4
CASSFVQGNLFF
TGTGCCAGCAGCTTCGTACAGGGAAATCTGTTTTTT
>-|once|TRBV5-1|TRBJ1-1
CASSSVDTEAFF
TGCGCCAGCAGCTCAGTGGACACTGAAGCTTTCTTT
>TRBD1|-|TRBV5-1|TRBJ1-3
CASSLGDTTGGNTIYF
TGCGCCAGCAGCTTGGGGGACACGACAGGGGGAAACACCATATATTTT
>-|-|TRBV2|TRBJ1-1
CASNRDRNTEAFF
TGTGCCAGCAACCGAGACAGGAACACTGAAGCTTTCTTT
>-|-|TRBV27|TRBJ1-1
CASSFSRVSEAFF
TGTGCCAGCAGTTTCTCCAGGGTATCTGAAGCTTTCTTT
>TRBD1|-|TRBV7-9|TRBJ1-5
CASSLGQGADQPQHF
TGTGCCAGCAGCTTGGGACAGGGGGCTGATCAGCCCCAGCATTTT
>-|-|TRBV7-9|TRBJ1-3
CASSPGPPISGNTIYF
TGTGCCAGCAGCCCCGGGCCGCCAATCTCTGGAAACACCATATATTTT
>TRBD1|-|TRBV19|TRBJ1-1
CASTIRAGTGAEAFF
TGTGCCAGCACCATCCGGGCCGGGACAGGGGCTGAAGCTTTCTTT
>-|-|TRBV4-1|TRBJ2-7
CASSQVEGAPWEQYF
TGCGCCAGCAGCCAAGTTGAAGGGGCGCCGTGGGAGCAGTACTTC
>-|-|TRBV29-1|TRBJ1-1
CSPSRKNTEAFF
TGCAGCCCCAGCAGAAAGAACACTGAAGCTTTCTTT
>-|once|TRBV28|TRBJ1-1
CASSFSTLPAEAFF
TGTGCCAGCAGTTTTTCGACGCTTCCGGCCGAAGCTTTCTTT
>TRBD2|-|TRBV15|TRBJ2-3
CATSRDRASGGYTDTQYF
TGTGCCACCAGCAGAGATAGGGCTAGCGGGGGATACACAGATACGCAGTATTTT
>-|-|TRBV5-1|TRBJ2-7
CASSLAGYDLSEQYF
TGCGCCAGCAGCTTGGCCGGGTACGACTTGAGCGAGCAGTACTTC
>TRBD1|-|TRBV13|TRBJ1-4
CASSPPPNRGPNEKLFF
TGTGCCAGCAGCCCACCCCCAAACAGGGGCCCGAATGAAAAACTGTTTTTT
>TRBD1|-|TRBV5-1|TRBJ1-3
CASSEDLQGWESSGNTIYF
TGCGCCAGCAGCGAAGACTTACAGGGGTGGGAAAGCTCTGGAAACACCATATATTTT
>-|-|TRBV7-9|TRBJ1-2
CASSIRDGDYGYTF
TGTGCCAGCAGCATTCGGGACGGAGACTATGGCTACACCTTC
>TRBD1|-|TRBV27|TRBJ1-1
CASSFTRQGLQAFF
TGTGCCAGCAGTTTCACCCGACAGGGGTTACAAGCTTTCTTT
>-|-|TRBV28|TRBJ1-1
CASSLSGSGAREAFF
TGTGCCAGCAGTTTATCCGGGAGTGGGGCCCGAGAAGCTTTCTTT
>TRBD1|-|TRBV19|TRBJ2-7
CASSYIGQGNYEQYF
TGTGCCAGTAGTTATATTGGACAGGGGAACTACGAGCAGTACTTC
>-|-|TRBV3-1/TRBV3-2|TRBJ1-4
CASSQDHRGQKLFF
TGTGCCAGCAGCCAAGATCATAGGGGACAAAAACTGTTTTTT
>TRBD1|-|TRBV19|TRBJ2-2
CASSIQGAGTGELFF
TGTGCCAGTAGTATTCAGGGGGCGGGGACCGGGGAGCTGTTTTTT
>-|-|TRBV2|TRBJ1-5
CASSEGRPQHF
TGTGCCAGCAGTGAAGGGCGGCCCCAGCATTTT
>-|-|TRBV6-1|TRBJ2-7
CASSDGGLLYEQYF
TGTGCCAGCAGTGATGGGGGGCTGCTCTACGAGCAGTACTTC
>-|-|TRBV15|TRBJ1-5
CATSRDPGGPNQPQHF
TGTGCCACCAGCAGAGATCCGGGGGGGCCGAATCAGCCCCAGCATTTT
>-|-|TRBV6-5|TRBJ2-3
CASSPDSRADTQYF
TGTGCCAGCAGCCCGGACAGCCGAGCAGATACGCAGTATTTT
>TRBD1|-|TRBV29-1|TRBJ2-7
CSVRGQGANYEQYF
TGCAGCGTCCGGGGACAGGGGGCGAACTACGAGCAGTACTTC
>-|-|TRBV7-9|TRBJ2-2
CASSSQGLDTGELFF
TGTGCCAGCAGCTCACAGGGCTTAGACACCGGGGAGCTGTTTTTT
>-|-|TRBV6-2/TRBV6-3|TRBJ2-3
CASSSWGGAGTQYF
TGTGCCAGCAGTTCTTGGGGGGGGGCTGGGACGCAGTATTTT
>-|-|TRBV18|TRBJ1-6
CASSPSLSGAYNSPLHF
TGTGCCAGCTCACCAAGCTTATCTGGGGCATATAATTCACCCCTCCACTTT
>-|-|TRBV7-9|TRBJ1-4
CASSYGAATNEKLFF
TGTGCCAGCAGCTACGGGGCTGCAACTAATGAAAAACTGTTTTTT